This TCR beta chain was recovered during a study of blood T cells in healthy people across ages. Findings of the study overall: It was not possible, with unsorted PBMCs, to conclusively compare naive and antigen-experienced cells.

This clonotype was seen only a few times. Its antigen is not known. Samples had at least 6 million PBMCs isolated from them. The V segment lost 4 bases and the J segment 0 bases; nucleotides outside the gene matches: 6. Germline-derived CDR1 and CDR2 are SEHNR and FQNEAQ (reference sequence). The CDR3 consists of 16 residues. Together with a sample-barcoded 5' primer, a J-beta primer mix was included in a second PCR lasting roughly 6 to 12 cycles. TCRdb independently ran MiXCR on the 5' RACE reads; one entry per CDR3 protein. The sample includes about 560,000 distinct CDR3 sequences, around a quarter seen only once; the top ten take about 3.9%. These data also formed part of another study, on T cells of mothers and their children. From that study: A few healthy Caucasian mothers gave samples, and so did their six children.

The TCR comes from a boy between 2 and 15 years old in good health. The V gene is TRBV7-9, the J gene TRBJ2-3; 8 positions match TRBD2. Sequencing used blood. CDR3: CASSSRLAISTDTQYF. CDR3 DNA: TGTGCCAGCAGCTCAAGACTAGCGATTAGCACAGATACGCAGTATTTT.